The 9 T cell receptor beta chains reported below all come from one sample, sequenced in a study of blood T cell repertoires in COVID-19. Clones were read by immunoSEQ multiplex PCR, and TCRdb kept only the in-frame ones, dropping some. The sample records 200,000 to 250,000 clones, 85% to 90% being singletons. The sample comprised PBMCs or T cells enriched from blood (not recorded which). These receptors all stem from a woman aged 45-60 years with acute COVID-19.

V and J are TRBV28 and TRBJ1-1; D possibly corresponds to TRBD1 (6 bases). Per germline, CDR1 MDHEN and CDR2 SYDVKM. The CDR3 totals 14 residues. Trimming removed 2 bases from V and 7 bases from J, with 14 bases in between. CDR3 sequence (DNA): TGTGCCAGCAGTTTAAGCACAGGGAGGGATGAAGCTTTCTTT. Translated, it gives CASSLSTGRDEAFF.

The chain links TRBV27 to TRBJ1-1, with a weak D call TRBD1 (6 bases). The CDR3 runs to 15 residues. The germline CDR1 and CDR2 sequences are MNHEY and SMNVEV (reference sequence). V lost 6 bases and J 4 bases, leaving 18 bases between the germline ends. The CDR3 nucleotides read TGTGCCAGCAGCCTATCGGGGGGGCGGGGCACTGAAGCTTTCTTT. Its translation: CASSLSGGRGTEAFF.

CDR3 nucleotides: TGCGCCAGCAGCTTGGCACGGGGGGCTAGCTACACCTTC. Protein: CASSLARGASYTF. V gene TRBV5-1 combines with J gene TRBJ1-2; tentative D call: TRBD1 (6 bases). Trimming took off 0 bases at V and 9 bases at J, with 12 bases between the two ends. CDR3 length: 13 residues. The germline CDR1 and CDR2 sequences are SGHRS and YFSETQ.

This rearrangement joins TRBV7-9 to TRBJ2-1; maybe TRBD2 (5 bases). The CDR3 extends over 16 amino acids. Between the trimmed V and J ends, which lost 4 bases and 0 bases, there was a span of 13 bases. The germline gives CDR1 SEHNR, CDR2 FQNEAQ (reference sequence). The CDR3 reads CASSSSVGGSYNEQFF. DNA for the CDR3: TGTGCCAGCAGCTCTTCGGTCGGAGGCTCCTACAATGAGCAGTTCTTC.

For the CDR3, the DNA is TGTGCCAGCAGCTTGGATTTAGGGGTTGCAGGAGGAAACACCATATATTTT. Protein product: CASSLDLGVAGGNTIYF. The rearrangement uses TRBV5-4 and TRBJ1-3; D may be TRBD1 (5 bases). Germline CDR1 is SGHNT and CDR2 is YYREEE (reference sequence). Trimming took off 0 bases at V and 4 bases at J, with 17 bases between the two ends. The CDR3 covers 17 residues. The complete variable domain, with remaining parts taken from reference TRBV5-4 and TRBJ1-3, reads ETGVTQSPTHLIKTRGQQVTLRCSSQSGHNTVSWYQQALGQGPQFIFQYYREEENGRGNFPPRFSGLQFPNYSSELNVNALELDDSALYLCASSLDLGVAGGNTIYFGEGSWLTVV.

In this sample, this clone turned up a few times. The sample has other DNA sequences that encode this CDR3 too. The chain is built from TRBV7-6 and TRBJ2-3; 11 nucleotides match TRBD2. This CDR3 is 17 amino acids long. V shed 5 bases, J shed 0 bases, and the junction held 7 bases outside the gene matches. Germline V CDR1 and CDR2: SGHVS, FNYEAQ. The CDR3 DNA reads as TGTGCCAGCAGCCCGTTAGCGGGAGGGACTAGCACAGATACGCAGTATTTT. Amino acids: CASSPLAGGTSTDTQYF.

The V and J genes are TRBV11-3 and TRBJ2-1, with TRBD1 matching over 7 bases. The trim removed 0 bases at V and 1 base at J, leaving 0 bases unmatched. The CDR3 extends over 15 amino acids. Germline V lookup: CDR1 SGHNT, CDR2 YENEEA. In nucleotides, the CDR3 is TGTGCCAGCAGCTTAGAGGGACAGTCCTACAATGAGCAGTTCTTC. As protein: CASSLEGQSYNEQFF. Drawing the rest from reference TRBV11-3 and TRBJ2-1, the complete variable domain is EAGVVQSPRYKIIEKKQPVAFWCNPISGHNTLYWYLQNLGQGPELLIRYENEEAVDDSQLPKDRFSAERLKGVDSTLKIQPAELGDSAVYLCASSLEGQSYNEQFFGPGTRLTVL.

The chain has TRBV2 and TRBJ1-5; TRBD1 might be the D (5 bases). The CDR3 contains 14 residues. Deletions cut 0 bases from V and 6 bases from J, with 9 bases between. CDR1 and CDR2 (germline): SNHLY, FYNNEI. CDR3 in amino acids: CASSEALGGQPQHF. DNA of the CDR3: TGTGCCAGCAGTGAAGCGCTGGGGGGTCAGCCCCAGCATTTT. The variable domain in full, with the rest retrieved from reference TRBV2 and TRBJ1-5, is EPEVTQTPSHQVTQMGQEVILRCVPISNHLYFYWYRQILGQKVEFLVSFYNNEISEKSEIFDDQFSVERPDGSNFTLKIRSTKLEDSAMYFCASSEALGGQPQHFGDGTRLSIL.

On this clone: Relative to the germline gene, one junction end is altered; a read error may explain this. V usage is TRBV25-1 and J usage is TRBJ2-5, with 12 bases that match TRBD2. The CDR3 loop spans 16 amino acids. Germline assignment: CDR1 MGHDK and CDR2 SYGVNS. The CDR3 region is CASSLWTSGNQETQYF. CDR3 in DNA: TGTGCCAGCAGTCTATGGACTAGCGGGAACCAGGAGACCCAGTACTTC.